These T cell receptor beta chains were read from a single sample in a study of cytomegalovirus exposure and HLA in healthy donors. This table comes from immunoSEQ multiplex PCR, and its TCRdb copy is limited to in-frame clones, with some not included. The sample carries approximately 170,000 clones, roughly four fifths recorded once. The sample comprised PBMCs. The receptors here all came from a woman aged 40 to 49 in good health and CMV-seronegative. CDR3s include the opening cysteine and the closing phenylalanine or tryptophan. A D gene is named only where the DNA matches it firmly. Some rows have no size entry. The others give once, few or many, or a class for an expanded clone.

>-|TRBV5-8|TRBD2|TRBJ2-2
TGTGCCAGCAGCTCGGGACTAGCCGTAGACACCGGGGAGCTGTTTTTT
CASSSGLAVDTGELFF
>-|TRBV2|TRBD2|TRBJ2-1
TGTGCCAGCATAGCGGGAGTTGGTAATGAGCAGTTCTTC
CASIAGVGNEQFF
>-|TRBV28|-|TRBJ1-1
TGTGCCAGCAGTTCAACGGCGACCAGACTCATTGGCGGTTTCTTT
CASSSTATRLIGGFF
>-|TRBV7-6|-|TRBJ1-1
TGTGCCAGCAGCTTACGGCGGGGGGGGCAGGGGAACACTGAAGCTTTCTTT
CASSLRRGGQGNTEAFF
>-|TRBV4-2|TRBD1|TRBJ1-5
TGTGCCAGCAGCCGCGAGACAGGGATCGATCAGCCCCAGCATTTT
CASSRETGIDQPQHF
>-|TRBV6-1|-|TRBJ2-5
TGTGCCAGCAGCCAGACAGGGAGGGAGACCCAGTACTTC
CASSQTGRETQYF
>-|TRBV27|TRBD1|TRBJ1-4
TGTGCCAGCACCACAGACAGGGGTGGTGAAAAACTGTTTTTT
CASTTDRGGEKLFF
>-|TRBV6-5|TRBD2|TRBJ2-1
TGTGCCAGCAGGCGGGGGGCGCGGAATGAGCAGTTCTTC
CASRRGARNEQFF
>-|TRBV29-1|TRBD2|TRBJ2-3
TGCAGCGTTGGGGGGACTAGCGGGAGTGGAGATACGCAGTATTTT
CSVGGTSGSGDTQYF
>-|TRBV19|-|TRBJ1-1
TGTGCCAGTAGTTATATGAACACTGAAGCTTTCTTT
CASSYMNTEAFF
>-|TRBV29-1|-|TRBJ2-5
TGCAGCGTTGGAAGCGTTCAAGAGACCCAGTACTTC
CSVGSVQETQYF
>-|TRBV6-1|TRBD1|TRBJ1-2
TGTGCCAGCAGTCCAACAGGGGAAGCTAACTATGGCTACACCTTC
CASSPTGEANYGYTF
>-|TRBV6-4|-|TRBJ1-2
TGTGCCAGCAGTGCCTCGAGAGATAACTATGGCTACACCTTC
CASSASRDNYGYTF
>-|TRBV21-1|-|TRBJ2-7
TGTGCCAGCAGCAAATCGCCTGGGGGGGACCCTCTCGCGCCCTCCTACGAGCAGTACTTC
CASSKSPGGDPLAPSYEQYF
>-|TRBV20-1|-|TRBJ1-1
TGCAGTGCTAGCACACAGGAAGCTTTCTTT
CSASTQEAFF
>-|TRBV13|-|TRBJ2-7
TGTGCCAGCAGCTTAGGCGGCTCTAGCGTGAGCTCCTACGAGCAGTACTTC
CASSLGGSSVSSYEQYF
>-|TRBV11-3|TRBD2|TRBJ2-2
TGTGCCAGCTCTCTTAGGGGGCGGGAGGGCACCGGGGAGCTGTTTTTT
CASSLRGREGTGELFF
>-|TRBV28|TRBD1|TRBJ2-1
TGTGCCAGCAGTCAAACCGTAGGACAGGGCTTTATCAATGAGCAGTTCTTC
CASSQTVGQGFINEQFF
>few|TRBV6-1|-|TRBJ1-5
TGTGCCAGCAGTGAAGCTGGCGGTAACAGCAATCAGCCCCAGCATTTT
CASSEAGGNSNQPQHF
>-|TRBV6-5|-|TRBJ2-3
TGTGCCAGCAGTTACACAGGGTCTAGCACAGATACGCAGTATTTT
CASSYTGSSTDTQYF
>-|TRBV9|-|TRBJ2-5
TGTGCCAGCAGCGGGCCCAGGCTCCAAGAGACCCAGTACTTC
CASSGPRLQETQYF
>-|TRBV6-1|-|TRBJ2-7
TGTGCCAGCAGTGAAAACTTATTCTACGAGCAGTACTTC
CASSENLFYEQYF
>once|TRBV7-3|TRBD1|TRBJ2-3
TGTGCCAGCAGCCCCGGGACAGGAAGAACAGATACGCAGTATTTT
CASSPGTGRTDTQYF
>-|TRBV7-2|TRBD1|TRBJ1-1
TGTGCCAGCAGCAAGCGGACAGGGGGATACGAGAACACTGAAGCTTTCTTT
CASSKRTGGYENTEAFF
>few|TRBV5-1|-|TRBJ1-1
TGCGCCAGCAGCTTGGTGATACCGGGGAACACTGAAGCTTTCTTT
CASSLVIPGNTEAFF
>few|TRBV13|-|TRBJ2-7
TGTGCCAGCAGCTCCTCTTCCTACGAGCAGTACTTC
CASSSSSYEQYF
>-|TRBV7-9|TRBD1|TRBJ2-2
TGTGCCAGCAGCTCCCCCAGGCAGGGGGCAGACACCGGGGAGCTGTTTTTT
CASSSPRQGADTGELFF
>-|TRBV29-1|-|TRBJ2-7
TGCAGCGTTGAAACGCCGCGTTACGAGCAGTACTTC
CSVETPRYEQYF
>-|TRBV28|-|TRBJ1-2
TGTGCCAGCATGCGTTGGGCCTATGGCTACACCTTC
CASMRWAYGYTF
>-|TRBV4-1|-|TRBJ1-2
TGCGCCAGCAGCCAAGAAGGTGGAGGGAACTATGGCTACACCTTC
CASSQEGGGNYGYTF
>-|TRBV5-1|-|TRBJ1-1
TGCGCCAGCAGCTTGGGATCCCGGGACACTGAAGCTTTCTTT
CASSLGSRDTEAFF
>-|TRBV7-2|TRBD1|TRBJ1-1
TGTGCCAGCAGCCAGAGGACAGGGCGGTTTGCTGAAGCTTTCTTT
CASSQRTGRFAEAFF